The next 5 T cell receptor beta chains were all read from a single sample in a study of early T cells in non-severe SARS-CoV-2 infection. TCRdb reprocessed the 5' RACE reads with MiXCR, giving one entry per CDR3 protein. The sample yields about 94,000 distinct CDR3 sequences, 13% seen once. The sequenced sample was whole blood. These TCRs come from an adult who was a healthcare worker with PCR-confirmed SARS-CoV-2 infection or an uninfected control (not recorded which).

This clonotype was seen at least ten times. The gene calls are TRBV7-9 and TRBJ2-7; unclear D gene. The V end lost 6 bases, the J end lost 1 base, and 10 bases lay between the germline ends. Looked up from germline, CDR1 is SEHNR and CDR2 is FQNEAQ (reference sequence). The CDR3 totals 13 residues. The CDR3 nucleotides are TGTGCCAGCAGAGGCAGTGGGTCCTACGAGCAGTACTTC. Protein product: CASRGSGSYEQYF.

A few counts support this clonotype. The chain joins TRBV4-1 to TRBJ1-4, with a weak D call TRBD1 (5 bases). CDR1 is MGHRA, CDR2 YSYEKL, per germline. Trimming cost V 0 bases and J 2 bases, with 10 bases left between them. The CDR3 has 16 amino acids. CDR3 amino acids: CASSQDQAGTNEKLFF. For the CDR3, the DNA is TGCGCCAGCAGCCAAGATCAAGCAGGGACTAATGAAAAACTGTTTTTT.

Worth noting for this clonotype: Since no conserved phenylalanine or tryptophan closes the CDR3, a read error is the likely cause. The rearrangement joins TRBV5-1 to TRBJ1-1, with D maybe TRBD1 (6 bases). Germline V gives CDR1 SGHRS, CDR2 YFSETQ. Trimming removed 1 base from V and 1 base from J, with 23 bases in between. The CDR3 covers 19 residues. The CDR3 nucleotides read TGCGCCAGCAGCTTGAGGTTTAGTCGGACAGATTTATGGAACACTGAAGCTTTCTCT. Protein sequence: CASSLRFSRTDLWNTEAFS.

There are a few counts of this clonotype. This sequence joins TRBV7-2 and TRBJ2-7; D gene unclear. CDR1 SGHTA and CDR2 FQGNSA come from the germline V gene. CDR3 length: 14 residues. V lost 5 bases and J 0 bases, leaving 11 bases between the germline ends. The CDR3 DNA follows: TGTGCCAGCAGCCTCGGACCCCCCTCCTACGAGCAGTACTTC. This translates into CASSLGPPSYEQYF.

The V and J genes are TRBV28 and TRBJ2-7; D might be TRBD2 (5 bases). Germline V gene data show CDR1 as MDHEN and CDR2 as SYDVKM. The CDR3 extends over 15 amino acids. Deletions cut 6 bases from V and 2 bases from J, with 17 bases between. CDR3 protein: CASSLSGVVAYEQYF. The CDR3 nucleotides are TGTGCCAGCAGCCTCTCCGGGGTGGTAGCCTACGAGCAGTACTTC.